This T cell receptor beta chain originates from a study of control samples from healthy donors and cancer patients. TCRdb's table, derived via immunoSEQ multiplex PCR, lists solely in-frame clones and lacks some. The table has roughly 170,000 clones, around 94% seen once. This clone was detected once. Per germline, CDR1 SEHNR and CDR2 FQNEAQ (reference sequence). The CDR3 loop spans 16 amino acids. V lost 5 bases to trimming and J lost 0 bases; unmatched junction nucleotides: 8. This receptor was taken from a woman aged 18-29 years in good health. The gene calls are TRBV7-9 and TRBJ2-7; 9 bases align to TRBD1. The specimen sequenced was blood. In DNA, the CDR3 is TGTGCCAGCAGCGTAACAGGGGGCGGCTACTCCTACGAGCAGTACTTC. It yields the protein CASSVTGGGYSYEQYF.